This T cell receptor beta chain is drawn from a study of breast tumors, draining lymph nodes, adjacent tissues. The study, taken as a whole, reports: Tumor TCR diversity was below lymph nodes but above nontumor tissue.

The lymph nodes were axillary draining lymph nodes from breast cancer patients. Comment on this clonotype: Its antigen is as yet unknown.

TCRdb recomputed calls from the multiplex PCR reads with MiXCR, one row per CDR3 protein. The sample lists some 170,000 distinct CDR3 sequences; around 35% were seen once. The sequence was obtained from a female donor with breast cancer. Some clones in this sample may be carry-over from other donors' samples. Sequencing was performed on axillary lymph node tissue.

The CDR3 spells CASSREVSIISPWETQYF. The CDR3 bases are TGTGCCAGCAGCCGAGAAGTGTCGATAATATCCCCTTGGGAGACCCAGTACTTC. The genes are TRBV3-1 and TRBJ2-5; the D is unclear. CDR1 and CDR2 (germline): LGHDT, YNNKEL (reference sequence). With 4 bases removed from V and 5 bases from J, the gap between germline ends came to 26 bases. This CDR3 comprises 18 residues.